Listed here are 9 T cell receptor beta chains from one sample, sequenced in a study of T cells in Graves' hyperthyroidism and ophthalmopathy. Amplified TCR beta CDR3 regions derived from RNA transcripts. TCR CDR3 underwent first-round RT-PCR with the HTBI primer set. TCRdb independently ran MiXCR on the multiplex PCR reads; one entry per CDR3 protein. The sample records about 360,000 distinct CDR3 sequences, over 10% being singletons. Source material: blood. These receptors were obtained from a woman between 18 and 30 years old with Graves' hyperthyroidism.

To note about this clonotype: A single base separates this from a much larger clone, so it may be a read error. The CDR3 DNA is TGTGCCAGCTTTGGGGGGGGGCCTCAGCCCCAGCATTTT. It translates to CASFGGGPQPQHF. This rearrangement joins TRBV6-1 to TRBJ1-5; possibly TRBD1 for D (6 bases). Trimming took off 8 bases at V and 6 bases at J, with 14 bases between the two ends. Germline CDR1 is MNHNS and CDR2 is SASEGT. The CDR3 runs to 13 residues.

This clonotype was recorded many times. J is TRBJ2-2 and V is TRBV7-2; D is unclear. Germline V gene sequence: CDR1 SGHTA, CDR2 FQGNSA. The V end lost 3 bases, the J end lost 5 bases, and 13 bases lay between the germline ends. This CDR3 is 15 amino acids long. The chain's CDR3 is CASSFSGERTGELFF. The DNA of the CDR3 is TGTGCCAGCAGCTTTAGTGGAGAGAGGACCGGGGAGCTGTTTTTT.

This clonotype has a handful of counts. This chain connects TRBV4-3 to TRBJ2-1; tentatively, D is TRBD2 (6 bases). This CDR3 spans 16 amino acids. V lost 1 base, J lost 4 bases, and 14 bases lay in between. Looked up from germline, CDR1 is LGHNA and CDR2 is YSLEER. In nucleotides, the CDR3 is TGCGCCAGCAGCCAAGCGTCTAGCGTGACTTACAATGAGCAGTTCTTC. Protein product: CASSQASSVTYNEQFF.

This clonotype has more than one count but fewer than ten. The chain couples TRBV6-4 to TRBJ1-2, with unresolved D. The CDR3 has 17 amino acids. The V gene lost 0 bases and the J gene lost 3 bases, with 17 bases spanning the gap. Germline lookup yields CDR1 MRHNA and CDR2 SNTAGT. CDR3 sequence (DNA): TGTGCCAGCAGTGACTCTTCCTCCTTAGGCAGCTACTATGGCTACACCTTC. Its protein product is CASSDSSSLGSYYGYTF.

This clonotype was seen a single time. The chain joins TRBV9 to TRBJ1-1; 7 nucleotides agree with TRBD1. CDR3 length: 12 residues. Germline V lookup: CDR1 SGDLS, CDR2 YYNGEE. Unmatched junction bases numbered 6, after V lost 7 bases and J lost 6 bases. The CDR3: CASRGGAAEAFF. The CDR3, as DNA: TGTGCCAGCCGAGGGGGCGCGGCTGAAGCTTTCTTT. The entire variable domain, with the rest obtained from reference TRBV9 and TRBJ1-1, is as follows: DSGVTQTPKHLITATGQRVTLRCSPRSGDLSVYWYQQSLDQGLQFLIQYYNGEERAKGNILERFSAQQFPDLHSELNLSSLELGDSALYFCASRGGAAEAFFGQGTRLTVV.

A few counts support this clonotype. The genes are TRBV24-1 and TRBJ2-1; a possible D gene is TRBD1 (6 bases). The germline V and J ends were trimmed by 3 bases and 5 bases, with 13 bases remaining between them. The CDR3 extends over 15 amino acids. The germline CDR1 and CDR2 sequences are KGHDR and SFDVKD. The CDR3, as DNA: TGTGCCACCAGTGATCCCACAGGGCCCGACAATGAGCAGTTCTTC. This gives the protein CATSDPTGPDNEQFF.

This clonotype was counted ten times or more. The rearrangement links TRBV28 to TRBJ2-7, with 7 nucleotides matching TRBD2. V trimming: 4 bases; J trimming: 4 bases; junction bases outside the gene matches: 10. The CDR3 runs 15 residues. Germline assignment: CDR1 MDHEN and CDR2 SYDVKM. DNA of the CDR3: TGTGCCAGCAGTTCCGATGGACTAGTGCCGTACGAGCAGTACTTC. Its protein is CASSSDGLVPYEQYF.

This clonotype has at least ten counts. The DNA for the CDR3 is TGCAGTGCTAGAGTAGGGCTATACGAGCAGTACTTC. Its translation is CSARVGLYEQYF. This chain links TRBV20-1 with TRBJ2-7, with D uncertain. V lost 1 base and J 4 bases, leaving 8 bases between the germline ends. This CDR3 is built from 12 residues. CDR1 is DFQATT and CDR2 is SNEGSKA in the germline V gene (reference sequence).

With respect to this clonotype: Possible read error: a much larger clone is one base away. J is TRBJ1-5 and V is TRBV20-1; D remains unclear. Germline V gene sequence: CDR1 DFQATT, CDR2 SNEGSKA (reference sequence). This CDR3 is 15 amino acids long. CDR3 amino acids: CGARDWAAGNQPQHF. CDR3 bases: TGCGGTGCTAGAGATTGGGCGGCAGGCAATCAGCCCCAGCATTTT.